This T cell receptor (beta chain) was identified in a study of T cells in Graves' hyperthyroidism and ophthalmopathy. The study, taken as a whole, reports: In simple terms, a model built on 13 V-J features told ophthalmopathy apart from stable hyperthyroidism.

RNA transcripts served as the template for amplifying TCR beta CDR3 regions. Carried out on the TCR CDR3, a first-round RT-PCR used the HTBI primer set. From the multiplex PCR reads, TCRdb called clonotypes with MiXCR, one entry per CDR3 protein. The profile covers 700,000 to 850,000 distinct CDR3 sequences, with about 35% appearing a single time and around 30% taken by the ten largest. Comments on this clonotype: Its antigen remains unidentified.

Diagnosis relied on clinical symptoms, serum thyroxine and TRAb, thyroid ultrasound and orbital computed tomography. This CDR3 is 13 amino acids long. The ends were cut back, 5 bases at V and 4 bases at J, with 8 bases in the middle. CDR1 and CDR2 (germline): LNHDA, SQIVND (reference sequence). The chain joins TRBV19 to TRBJ1-4; D not certain. What was sequenced was blood. The clonotype originates from a woman aged 40 to 50 with Graves' hyperthyroidism. The CDR3 region has the DNA TGTGCCAGTAGTGCCGCAGTTAATGAAAAACTGTTTTTT. Its protein is CASSAAVNEKLFF.